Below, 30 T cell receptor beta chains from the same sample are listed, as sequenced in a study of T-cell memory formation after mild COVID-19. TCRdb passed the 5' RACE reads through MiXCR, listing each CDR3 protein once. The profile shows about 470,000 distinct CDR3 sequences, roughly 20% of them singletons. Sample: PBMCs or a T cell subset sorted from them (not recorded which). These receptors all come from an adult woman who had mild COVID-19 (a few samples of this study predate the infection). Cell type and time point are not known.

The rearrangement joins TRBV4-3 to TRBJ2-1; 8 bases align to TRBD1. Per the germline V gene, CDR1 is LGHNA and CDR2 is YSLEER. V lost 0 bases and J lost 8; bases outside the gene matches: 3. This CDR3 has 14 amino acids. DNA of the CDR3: TGCGCCAGCAGCCAAGAGGAGACAGGGGATGAGCAGTTCTTC. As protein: CASSQEETGDEQFF.

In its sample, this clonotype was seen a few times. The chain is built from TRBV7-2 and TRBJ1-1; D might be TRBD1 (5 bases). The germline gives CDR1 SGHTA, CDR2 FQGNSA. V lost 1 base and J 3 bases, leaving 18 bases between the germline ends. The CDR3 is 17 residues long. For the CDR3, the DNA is TGTGCCAGCAGCTTAGTAGACGGGGAGGGGCTGGACACTGAAGCTTTCTTT. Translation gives CASSLVDGEGLDTEAFF.

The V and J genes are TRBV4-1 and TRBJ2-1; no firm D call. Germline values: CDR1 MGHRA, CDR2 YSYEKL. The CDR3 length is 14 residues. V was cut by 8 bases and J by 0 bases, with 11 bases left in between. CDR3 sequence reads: CASQIGSSYNEQFF. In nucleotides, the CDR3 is TGCGCCAGCCAGATCGGTAGCTCCTACAATGAGCAGTTCTTC.

Written as DNA, the CDR3 is TGTGCCAGCAGTGAAGCTAGGGGCTCCTACAATGAGCAGTTCTTC. Residues: CASSEARGSYNEQFF. The V call is TRBV6-1, the J call TRBJ2-1, with D possibly being TRBD1 (5 bases). The CDR3 sequence is 15 residues long. The V gene lost 0 bases and the J gene lost 0 bases, with 6 bases spanning the gap. Germline V gene sequence: CDR1 MNHNS, CDR2 SASEGT.

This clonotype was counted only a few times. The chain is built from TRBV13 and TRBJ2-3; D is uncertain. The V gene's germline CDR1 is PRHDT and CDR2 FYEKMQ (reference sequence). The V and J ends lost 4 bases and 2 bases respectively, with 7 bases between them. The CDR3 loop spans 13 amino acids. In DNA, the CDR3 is TGTGCCAGCAGCTCCGAAAACACAGATACGCAGTATTTT. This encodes CASSSENTDTQYF.

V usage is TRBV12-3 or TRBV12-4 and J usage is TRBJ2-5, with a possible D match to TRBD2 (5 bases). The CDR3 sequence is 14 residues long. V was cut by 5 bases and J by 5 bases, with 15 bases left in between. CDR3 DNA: TGTGCCAGCAGTCCGCTTAAGGGAGTGGAGACCCAGTACTTC. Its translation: CASSPLKGVETQYF.

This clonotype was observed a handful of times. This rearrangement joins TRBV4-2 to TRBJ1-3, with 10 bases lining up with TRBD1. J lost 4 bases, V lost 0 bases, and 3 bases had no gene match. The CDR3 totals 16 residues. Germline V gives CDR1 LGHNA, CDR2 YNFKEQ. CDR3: CASSQDGTGVGNTIYF. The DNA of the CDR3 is TGTGCCAGCAGCCAAGATGGGACAGGGGTAGGAAACACCATATATTTT.

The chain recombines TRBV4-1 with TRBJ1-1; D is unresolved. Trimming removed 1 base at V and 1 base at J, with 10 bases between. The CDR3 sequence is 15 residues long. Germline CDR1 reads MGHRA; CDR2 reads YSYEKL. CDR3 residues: CASSQVPIQNTEAFF. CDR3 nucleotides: TGCGCCAGCAGCCAAGTCCCTATTCAGAACACTGAAGCTTTCTTT.

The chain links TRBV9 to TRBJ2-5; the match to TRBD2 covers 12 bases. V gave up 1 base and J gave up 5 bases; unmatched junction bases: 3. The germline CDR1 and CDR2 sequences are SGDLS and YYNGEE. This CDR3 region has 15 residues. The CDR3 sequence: CASSVLAGGRETQYF. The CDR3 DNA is TGTGCCAGCAGCGTACTAGCGGGGGGGCGCGAGACCCAGTACTTC.

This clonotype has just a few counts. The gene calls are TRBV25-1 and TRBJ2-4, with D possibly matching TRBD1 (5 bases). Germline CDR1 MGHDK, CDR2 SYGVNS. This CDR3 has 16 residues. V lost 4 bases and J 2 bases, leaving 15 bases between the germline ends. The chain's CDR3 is CASSGRLGLPKNIQYF. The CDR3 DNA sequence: TGTGCCAGCAGTGGCAGGTTGGGGCTACCCAAAAACATTCAGTACTTC.

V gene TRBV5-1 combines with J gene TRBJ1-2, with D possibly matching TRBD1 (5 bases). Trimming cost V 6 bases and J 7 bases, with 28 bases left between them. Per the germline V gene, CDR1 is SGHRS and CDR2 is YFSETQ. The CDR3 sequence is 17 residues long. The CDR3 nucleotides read TGCGCCAGCAACCCGGGACTGCTTGCCTGGCGTGACGGTGGCTACACCTTC. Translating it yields CASNPGLLAWRDGGYTF.

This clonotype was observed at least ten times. CDR3: CASSWTGYEQYF. CDR3 nucleotides: TGTGCCAGCAGCTGGACAGGCTACGAGCAGTACTTC. The chain joins TRBV5-5 to TRBJ2-7; TRBD1 agrees at 7 bases. The ends lost 3 bases at V and 3 bases at J; junction bases unmatched: 0. The CDR3 totals 12 residues. Germline V CDR1 and CDR2: SGHKS, YYEKEE (reference sequence).

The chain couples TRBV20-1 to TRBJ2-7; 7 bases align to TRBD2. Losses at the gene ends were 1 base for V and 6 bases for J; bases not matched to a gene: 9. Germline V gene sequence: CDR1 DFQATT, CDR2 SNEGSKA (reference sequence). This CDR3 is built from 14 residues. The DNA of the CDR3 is TGCAGTGCTAGAGCCTCCCGGGGAGGGGCCGAGCAGTACTTC. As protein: CSARASRGGAEQYF.

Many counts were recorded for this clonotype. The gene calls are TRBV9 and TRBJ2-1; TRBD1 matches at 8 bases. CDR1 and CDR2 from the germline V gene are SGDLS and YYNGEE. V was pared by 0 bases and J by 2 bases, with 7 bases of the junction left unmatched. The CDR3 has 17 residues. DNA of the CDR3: TGTGCCAGCAGCGTAGGGACAGGGAGGAGGACCTACAATGAGCAGTTCTTC. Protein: CASSVGTGRRTYNEQFF.

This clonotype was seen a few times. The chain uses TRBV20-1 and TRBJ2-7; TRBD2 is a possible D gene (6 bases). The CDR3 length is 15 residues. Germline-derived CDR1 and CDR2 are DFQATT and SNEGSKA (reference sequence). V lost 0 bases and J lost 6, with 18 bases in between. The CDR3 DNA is TGCAGTGCTAGAGACGGGGGACGGCAATTGGCCGAGCAGTACTTC. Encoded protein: CSARDGGRQLAEQYF.

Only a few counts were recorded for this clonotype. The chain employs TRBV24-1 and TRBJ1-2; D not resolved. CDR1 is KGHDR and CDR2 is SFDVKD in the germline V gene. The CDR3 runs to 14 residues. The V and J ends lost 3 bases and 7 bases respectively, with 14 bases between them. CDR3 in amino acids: CATSDPPRMVGYTF. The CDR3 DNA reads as TGTGCCACCAGTGATCCCCCCCGGATGGTTGGCTACACCTTC.

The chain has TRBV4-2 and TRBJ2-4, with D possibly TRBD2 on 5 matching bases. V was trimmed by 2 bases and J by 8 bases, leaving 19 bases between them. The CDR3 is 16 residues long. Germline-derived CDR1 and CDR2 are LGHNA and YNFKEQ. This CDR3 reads CASSQLRGLTLDIQYF. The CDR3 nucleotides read TGTGCCAGCAGCCAACTCCGGGGATTAACTTTAGACATTCAGTACTTC.

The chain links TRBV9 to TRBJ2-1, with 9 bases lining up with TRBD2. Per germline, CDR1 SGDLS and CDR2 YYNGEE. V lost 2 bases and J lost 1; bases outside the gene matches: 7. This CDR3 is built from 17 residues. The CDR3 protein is CASSVSLTSGSYNEQFF. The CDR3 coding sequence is TGTGCCAGCAGCGTTAGCCTGACTAGCGGTTCCTACAATGAGCAGTTCTTC.

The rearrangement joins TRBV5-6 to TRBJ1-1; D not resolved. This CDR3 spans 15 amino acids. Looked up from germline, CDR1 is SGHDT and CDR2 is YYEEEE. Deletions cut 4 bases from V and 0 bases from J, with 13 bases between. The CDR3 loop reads CASSKRLTLNTEAFF. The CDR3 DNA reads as TGTGCCAGCAGCAAGCGCCTTACTTTGAACACTGAAGCTTTCTTT.

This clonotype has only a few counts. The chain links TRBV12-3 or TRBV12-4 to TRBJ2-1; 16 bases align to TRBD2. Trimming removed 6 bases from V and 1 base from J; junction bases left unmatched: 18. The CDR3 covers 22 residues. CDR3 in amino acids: CASSPLPGLGLAGGYSYNEQFF. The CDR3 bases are TGTGCCAGCAGCCCACTTCCCGGGTTGGGACTAGCGGGAGGGTATTCCTACAATGAGCAGTTCTTC.

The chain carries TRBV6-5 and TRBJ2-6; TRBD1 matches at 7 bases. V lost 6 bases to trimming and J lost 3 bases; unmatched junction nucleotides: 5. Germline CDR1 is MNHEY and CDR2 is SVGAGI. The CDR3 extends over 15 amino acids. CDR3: CASREGGGGANVLTF. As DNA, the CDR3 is TGTGCCAGCAGGGAAGGGGGCGGTGGGGCCAACGTCCTGACTTTC.

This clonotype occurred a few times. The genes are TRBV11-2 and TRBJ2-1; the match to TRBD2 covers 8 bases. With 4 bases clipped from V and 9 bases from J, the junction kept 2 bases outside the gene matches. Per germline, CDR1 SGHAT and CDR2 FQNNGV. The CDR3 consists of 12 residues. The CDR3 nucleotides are TGTGCCAGCAGCTCCGGGAGGGGTGAGCAGTTCTTC. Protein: CASSSGRGEQFF.

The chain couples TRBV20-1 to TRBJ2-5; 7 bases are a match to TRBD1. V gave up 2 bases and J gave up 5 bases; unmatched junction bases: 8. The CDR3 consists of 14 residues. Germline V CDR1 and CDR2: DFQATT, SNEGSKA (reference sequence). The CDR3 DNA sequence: TGCAGTGCTAGACCAGCCCAGGGGGTGGAGACCCAGTACTTC. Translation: CSARPAQGVETQYF.

CDR3 protein: CASSLDGYGSEAFF. CDR3 DNA: TGTGCCAGCAGCTTGGACGGGTACGGCTCTGAAGCTTTCTTT. The rearrangement joins TRBV5-4 to TRBJ1-1; D is unclear. The CDR3 has 14 amino acids. Germline V gene lookup returns CDR1 SGHNT and CDR2 YYREEE (reference sequence). Deletions cut 0 bases from V and 6 bases from J, with 12 bases between.

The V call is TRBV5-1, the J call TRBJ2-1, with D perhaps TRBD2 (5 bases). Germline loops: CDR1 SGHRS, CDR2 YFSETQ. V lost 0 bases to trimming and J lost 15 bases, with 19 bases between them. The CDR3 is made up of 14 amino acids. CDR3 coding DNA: TGCGCCAGCAGCTTGGTAGGGCGCGGAGAGGGCTGGTTCTTC. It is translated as CASSLVGRGEGWFF.

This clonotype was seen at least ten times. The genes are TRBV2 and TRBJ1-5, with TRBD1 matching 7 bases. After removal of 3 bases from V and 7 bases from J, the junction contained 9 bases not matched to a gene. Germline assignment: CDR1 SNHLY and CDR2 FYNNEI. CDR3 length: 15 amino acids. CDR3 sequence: CASSETGLVWQPQHF. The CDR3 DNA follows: TGTGCCAGCAGTGAGACAGGGCTAGTATGGCAGCCCCAGCATTTT.

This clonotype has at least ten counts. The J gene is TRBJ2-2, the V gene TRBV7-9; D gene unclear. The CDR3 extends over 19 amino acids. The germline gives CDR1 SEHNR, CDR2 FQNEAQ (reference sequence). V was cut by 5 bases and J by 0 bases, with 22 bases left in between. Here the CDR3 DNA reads TGTGCCAGCAGCATAACGGTCTGGACCGAACGAGCGAACACCGGGGAGCTGTTTTTT. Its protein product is CASSITVWTERANTGELFF.

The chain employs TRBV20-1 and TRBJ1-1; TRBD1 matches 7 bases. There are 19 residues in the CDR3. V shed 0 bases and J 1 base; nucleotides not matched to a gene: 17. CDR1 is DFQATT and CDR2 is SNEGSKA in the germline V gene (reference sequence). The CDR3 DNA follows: TGCAGTGCTAGAGATTCGAGACCACAGGGGAAGAATTGGAACACTGAAGCTTTCTTT. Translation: CSARDSRPQGKNWNTEAFF.

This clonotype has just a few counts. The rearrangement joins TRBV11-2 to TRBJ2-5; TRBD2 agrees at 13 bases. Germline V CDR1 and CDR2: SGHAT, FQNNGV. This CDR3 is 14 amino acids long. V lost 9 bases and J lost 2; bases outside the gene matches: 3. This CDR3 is CARGLAGAQETQYF. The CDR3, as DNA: TGTGCCAGAGGACTAGCGGGGGCGCAAGAGACCCAGTACTTC.

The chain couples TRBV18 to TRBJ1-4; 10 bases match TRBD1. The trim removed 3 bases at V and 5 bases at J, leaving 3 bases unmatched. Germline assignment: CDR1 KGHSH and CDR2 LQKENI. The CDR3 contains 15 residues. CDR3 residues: CASSPMGQGNEKLFF. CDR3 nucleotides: TGTGCCAGCTCACCCATGGGACAGGGGAATGAAAAACTGTTTTTT.